This is a list of T cell receptor beta chains from one sample in a study of Ad26.COV2.S vaccination and SARS-CoV-2 variants. Sequencing was performed with immunoSEQ multiplex PCR; in TCRdb, only in-frame clones are kept and a portion is missing. The sample yields 300,000 to 350,000 clones, around 88% seen once. The sequences come from peripheral blood, collected in a trial of Ad26.COV2.S vaccine versus placebo. These receptors were collected from a person aged 18-60 years who received the Ad26.COV2.S COVID-19 vaccine or a placebo. CDR3s include the opening cysteine and the closing phenylalanine or tryptophan.

v_call,j_call,cdr3_aa
TRBV5-1,TRBJ2-5,CASSQGLSQETQYF
TRBV30,TRBJ2-5,CAWNRGGGQETQYF
TRBV30,TRBJ2-5,CAWSGGAARGAQYF
TRBV3-1/TRBV3-2,TRBJ1-1,CASSQSRDRQNTEAFF
TRBV19,TRBJ1-2,CATNGGNGYTF
TRBV6-5,TRBJ2-7,CATRTLYEQYF
TRBV7-2,TRBJ2-5,CASSFPAETQYF
TRBV9,TRBJ2-5,CASSLREWVGETQYF
TRBV3-1/TRBV3-2,TRBJ1-1,CASSQEGRQGVSAFF
TRBV7-2,TRBJ2-2,CASSLGPSGRSGNTGELFF
TRBV28,TRBJ1-1,CASSLPRAGQDTEAFF
TRBV12-3/TRBV12-4,TRBJ2-3,CASTVMGTDTQYF
TRBV9,TRBJ2-3,CASSVVGLGPGANTQYF
TRBV5-6,TRBJ2-6,CASRYRGAYGANVLTF
TRBV6-5,TRBJ2-7,CASSYGLSYEQYF
TRBV7-9,TRBJ1-6,CASSPWTDNSPLHF
TRBV5-5,TRBJ2-1,CASSLNGGYNEQFF
TRBV28,TRBJ2-3,CASTLGPATDTQYF
TRBV5-6,TRBJ1-1,CASSLGQGVVTEAFF
TRBV10-1,TRBJ2-3,CASSEAGTGGTDTQYF
TRBV28,TRBJ1-4,CAITGGAPSEKLFF
TRBV10-1,TRBJ2-3,CASSKPGTGAQDTQYF
TRBV21-1,TRBJ1-3,CASSTPRGYRNTIYF
TRBV3-1/TRBV3-2,TRBJ2-3,CASSHRGADTQYF